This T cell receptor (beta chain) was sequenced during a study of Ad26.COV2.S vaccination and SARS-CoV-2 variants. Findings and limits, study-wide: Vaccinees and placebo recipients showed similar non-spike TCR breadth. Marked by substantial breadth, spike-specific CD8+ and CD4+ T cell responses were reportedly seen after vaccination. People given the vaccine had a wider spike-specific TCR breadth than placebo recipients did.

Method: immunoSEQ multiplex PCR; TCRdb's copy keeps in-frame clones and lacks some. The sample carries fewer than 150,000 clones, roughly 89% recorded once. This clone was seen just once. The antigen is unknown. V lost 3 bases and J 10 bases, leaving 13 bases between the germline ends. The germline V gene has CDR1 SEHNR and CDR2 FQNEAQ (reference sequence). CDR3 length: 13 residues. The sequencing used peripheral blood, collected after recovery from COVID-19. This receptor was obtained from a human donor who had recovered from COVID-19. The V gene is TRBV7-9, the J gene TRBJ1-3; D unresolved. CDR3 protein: CASSLSPQTTIYF. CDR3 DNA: TGTGCCAGCAGCTTGAGCCCCCAAACGACCATATATTTT. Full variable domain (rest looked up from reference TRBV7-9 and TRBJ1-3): DTGVSQNPRHKITKRGQNVTFRCDPISEHNRLYWYRQTLGQGPEFLTYFQNEAQLEKSRLLSDRFSAERPKGSFSTLEIQRTEQGDSAMYLCASSLSPQTTIYFGEGSWLTVV.